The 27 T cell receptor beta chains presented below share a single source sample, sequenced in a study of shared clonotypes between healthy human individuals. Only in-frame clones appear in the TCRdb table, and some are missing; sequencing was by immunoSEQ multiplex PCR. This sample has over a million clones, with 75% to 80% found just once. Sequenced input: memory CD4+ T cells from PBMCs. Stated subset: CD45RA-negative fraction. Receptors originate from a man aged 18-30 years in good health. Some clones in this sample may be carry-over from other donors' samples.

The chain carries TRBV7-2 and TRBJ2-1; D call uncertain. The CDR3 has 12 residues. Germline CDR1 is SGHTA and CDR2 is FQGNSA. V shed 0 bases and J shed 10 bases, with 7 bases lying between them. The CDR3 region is CASSLAQTEQFF. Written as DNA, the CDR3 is TGTGCCAGCAGCTTAGCGCAGACGGAGCAGTTCTTC.

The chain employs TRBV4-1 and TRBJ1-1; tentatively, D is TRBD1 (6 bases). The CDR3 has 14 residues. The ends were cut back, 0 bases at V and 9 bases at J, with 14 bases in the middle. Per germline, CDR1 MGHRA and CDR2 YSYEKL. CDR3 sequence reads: CASSQDGGAGKAFF. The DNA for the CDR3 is TGCGCCAGCAGCCAAGATGGGGGGGCTGGGAAAGCTTTCTTT.

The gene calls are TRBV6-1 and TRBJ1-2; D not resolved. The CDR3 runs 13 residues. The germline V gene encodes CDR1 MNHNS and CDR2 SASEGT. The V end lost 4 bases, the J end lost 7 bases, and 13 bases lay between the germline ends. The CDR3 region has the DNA TGTGCCAGCAGTGTACCCCATATCGGTGGCTACACCTTC. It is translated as CASSVPHIGGYTF.

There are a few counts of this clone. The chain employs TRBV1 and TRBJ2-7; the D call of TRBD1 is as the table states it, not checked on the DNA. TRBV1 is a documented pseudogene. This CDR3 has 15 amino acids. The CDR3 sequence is CTSRAPRTGVGEQYF. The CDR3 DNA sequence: TGCACCAGCAGAGCTCCGAGGACAGGGGTTGGCGAGCAGTACTTC.

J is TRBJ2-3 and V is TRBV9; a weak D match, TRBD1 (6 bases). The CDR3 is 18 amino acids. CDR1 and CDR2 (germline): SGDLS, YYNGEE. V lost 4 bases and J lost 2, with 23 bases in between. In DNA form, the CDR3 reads TGTGCCAGCAGCCCAGGGTGGGGACAAGTTCCACTCACAGATACGCAGTATTTT. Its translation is CASSPGWGQVPLTDTQYF.

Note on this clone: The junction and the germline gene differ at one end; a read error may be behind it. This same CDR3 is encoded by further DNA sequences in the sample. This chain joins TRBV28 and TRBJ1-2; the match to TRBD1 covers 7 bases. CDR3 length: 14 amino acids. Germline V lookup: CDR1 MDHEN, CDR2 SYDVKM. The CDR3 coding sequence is TGTGCCAGCCGTCCTCCTGAGTCGCGGTGGCAGGGGGCCTTC. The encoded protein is CASRPPESRWQGAF.

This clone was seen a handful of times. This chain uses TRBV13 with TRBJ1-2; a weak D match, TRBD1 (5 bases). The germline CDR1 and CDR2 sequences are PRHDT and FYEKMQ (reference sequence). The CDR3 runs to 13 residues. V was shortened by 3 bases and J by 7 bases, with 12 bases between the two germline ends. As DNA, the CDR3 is TGTGCCAGCAGCTTGCGGGGACTGGGTGGCTACACCTTC. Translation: CASSLRGLGGYTF.

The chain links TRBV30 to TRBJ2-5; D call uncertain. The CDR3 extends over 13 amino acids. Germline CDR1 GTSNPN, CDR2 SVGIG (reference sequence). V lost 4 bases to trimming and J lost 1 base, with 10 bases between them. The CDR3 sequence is CAWNSVFQETQYF. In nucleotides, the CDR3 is TGTGCCTGGAATTCCGTTTTCCAAGAGACCCAGTACTTC.

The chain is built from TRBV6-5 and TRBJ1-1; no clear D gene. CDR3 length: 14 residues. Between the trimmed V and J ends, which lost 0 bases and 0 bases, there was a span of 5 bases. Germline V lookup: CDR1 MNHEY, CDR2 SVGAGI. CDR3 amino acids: CASSYSFVNTEAFF. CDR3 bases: TGTGCCAGCAGTTACTCGTTTGTGAACACTGAAGCTTTCTTT.

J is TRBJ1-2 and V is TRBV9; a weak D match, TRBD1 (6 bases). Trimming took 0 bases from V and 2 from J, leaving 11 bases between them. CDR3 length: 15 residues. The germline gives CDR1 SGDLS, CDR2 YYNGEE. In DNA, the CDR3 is TGTGCCAGCAGCGTAGCCGACAGGACCAACTATGGCTACACCTTC. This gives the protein CASSVADRTNYGYTF.

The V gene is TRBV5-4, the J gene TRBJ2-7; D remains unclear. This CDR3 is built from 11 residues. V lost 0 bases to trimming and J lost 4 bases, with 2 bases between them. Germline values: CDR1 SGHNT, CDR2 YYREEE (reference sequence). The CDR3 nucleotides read TGTGCCAGCAGCTTGGATTACGAGCAGTACTTC. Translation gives CASSLDYEQYF.

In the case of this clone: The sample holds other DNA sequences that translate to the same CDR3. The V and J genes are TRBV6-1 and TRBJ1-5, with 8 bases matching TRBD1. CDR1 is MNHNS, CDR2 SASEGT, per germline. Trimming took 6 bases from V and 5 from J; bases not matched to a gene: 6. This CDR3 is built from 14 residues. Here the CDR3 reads CASSLTGDDQPQHF. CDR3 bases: TGTGCCAGCAGCCTGACAGGGGACGATCAGCCCCAGCATTTT.

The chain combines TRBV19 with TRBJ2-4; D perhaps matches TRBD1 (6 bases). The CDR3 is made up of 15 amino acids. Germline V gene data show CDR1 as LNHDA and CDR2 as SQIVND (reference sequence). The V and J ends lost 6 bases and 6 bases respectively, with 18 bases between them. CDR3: CASSLDRIGSNIQYF. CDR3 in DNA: TGTGCCAGTAGCCTCGACAGGATCGGGTCAAACATTCAGTACTTC.

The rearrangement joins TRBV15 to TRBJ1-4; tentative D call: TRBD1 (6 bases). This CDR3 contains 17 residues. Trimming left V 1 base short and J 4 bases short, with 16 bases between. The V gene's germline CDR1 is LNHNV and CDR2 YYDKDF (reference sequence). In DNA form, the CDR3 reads TGTGCCACCAGCAGAGCAGAGGGGGTTACGGGTAATGAAAAACTGTTTTTT. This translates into CATSRAEGVTGNEKLFF.

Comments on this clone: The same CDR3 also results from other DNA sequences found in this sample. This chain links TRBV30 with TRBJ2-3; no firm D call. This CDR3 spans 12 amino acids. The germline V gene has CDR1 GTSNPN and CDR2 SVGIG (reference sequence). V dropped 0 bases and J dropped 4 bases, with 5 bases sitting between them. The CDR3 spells CAWSVIADTQYF. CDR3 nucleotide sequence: TGTGCCTGGAGTGTTATTGCAGATACGCAGTATTTT.

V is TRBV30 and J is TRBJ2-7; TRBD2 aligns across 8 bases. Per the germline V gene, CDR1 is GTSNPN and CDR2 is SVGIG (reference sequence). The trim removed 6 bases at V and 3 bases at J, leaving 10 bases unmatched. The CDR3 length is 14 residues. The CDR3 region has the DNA TGTGCCTGCGGACTAGCTTTAAGGAGCTACGAGCAGTACTTC. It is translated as CACGLALRSYEQYF.

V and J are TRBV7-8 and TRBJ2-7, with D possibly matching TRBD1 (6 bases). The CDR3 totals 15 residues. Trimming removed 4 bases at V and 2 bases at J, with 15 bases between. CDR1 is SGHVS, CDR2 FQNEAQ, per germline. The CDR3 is CASSSEIQGPYEQYF. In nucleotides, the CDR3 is TGTGCCAGCAGCTCTGAGATACAGGGCCCCTACGAGCAGTACTTC. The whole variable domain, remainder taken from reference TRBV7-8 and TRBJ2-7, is GAGVSQSPRYKVAKRGQDVALRCDPISGHVSLFWYQQALGQGPEFLTYFQNEAQLDKSGLPSDRFFAERPEGSVSTLKIQRTQQEDSAVYLCASSSEIQGPYEQYFGPGTRLTVT.

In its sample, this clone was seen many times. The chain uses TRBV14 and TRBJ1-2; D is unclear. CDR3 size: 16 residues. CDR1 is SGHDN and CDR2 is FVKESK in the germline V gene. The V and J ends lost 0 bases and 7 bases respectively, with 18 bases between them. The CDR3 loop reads CASSQDRLGVRGGYTF. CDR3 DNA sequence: TGTGCCAGCAGCCAAGATAGACTGGGTGTTCGTGGTGGCTACACCTTC.

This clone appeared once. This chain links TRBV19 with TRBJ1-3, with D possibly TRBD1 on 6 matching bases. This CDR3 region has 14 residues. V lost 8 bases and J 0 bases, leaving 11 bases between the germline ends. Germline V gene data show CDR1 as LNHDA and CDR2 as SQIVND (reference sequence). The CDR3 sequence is CASVPGHSGNTIYF. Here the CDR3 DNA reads TGTGCCAGTGTCCCGGGACACTCTGGAAACACCATATATTTT.

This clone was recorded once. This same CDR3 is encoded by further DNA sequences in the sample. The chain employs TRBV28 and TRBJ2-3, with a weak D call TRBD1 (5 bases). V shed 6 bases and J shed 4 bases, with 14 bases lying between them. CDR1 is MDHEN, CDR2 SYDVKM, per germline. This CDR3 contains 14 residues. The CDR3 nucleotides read TGTGCCAGCAGCCTCGGACAAGGACCAGATACGCAGTATTTT. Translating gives CASSLGQGPDTQYF.

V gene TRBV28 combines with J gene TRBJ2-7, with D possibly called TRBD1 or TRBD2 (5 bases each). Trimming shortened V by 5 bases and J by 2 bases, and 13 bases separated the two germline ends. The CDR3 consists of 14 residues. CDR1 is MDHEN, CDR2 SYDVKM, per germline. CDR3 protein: CASSTPGTTYEQYF. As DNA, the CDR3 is TGTGCCAGCAGTACCCCTGGGACCACCTACGAGCAGTACTTC.

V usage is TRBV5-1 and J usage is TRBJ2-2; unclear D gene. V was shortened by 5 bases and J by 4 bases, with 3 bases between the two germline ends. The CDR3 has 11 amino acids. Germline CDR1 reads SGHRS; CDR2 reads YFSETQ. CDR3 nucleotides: TGCGCCAGCAGTGGCACCGGGGAGCTGTTTTTT. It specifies CASSGTGELFF.

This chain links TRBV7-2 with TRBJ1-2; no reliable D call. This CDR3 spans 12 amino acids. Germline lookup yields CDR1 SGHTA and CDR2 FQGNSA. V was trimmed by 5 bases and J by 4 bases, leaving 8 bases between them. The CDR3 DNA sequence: TGTGCCAGCAGCAGGCCGGGCTATGGCTACACCTTC. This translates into CASSRPGYGYTF.

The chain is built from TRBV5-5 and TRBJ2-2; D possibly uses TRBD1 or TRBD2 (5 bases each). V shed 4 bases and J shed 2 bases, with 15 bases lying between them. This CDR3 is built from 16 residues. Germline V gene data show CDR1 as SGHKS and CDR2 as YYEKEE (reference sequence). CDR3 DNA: TGTGCCAGCAGCCAGTGGGGACCGTTTAACACCGGGGAGCTGTTTTTT. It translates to CASSQWGPFNTGELFF.

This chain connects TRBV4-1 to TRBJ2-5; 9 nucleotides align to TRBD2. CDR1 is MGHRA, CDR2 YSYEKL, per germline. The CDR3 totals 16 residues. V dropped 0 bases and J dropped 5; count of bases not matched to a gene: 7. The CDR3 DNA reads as TGCGCCAGCAGCCAAGAAGCGGGAGGCCGGGGGGAGACCCAGTACTTC. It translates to CASSQEAGGRGETQYF.

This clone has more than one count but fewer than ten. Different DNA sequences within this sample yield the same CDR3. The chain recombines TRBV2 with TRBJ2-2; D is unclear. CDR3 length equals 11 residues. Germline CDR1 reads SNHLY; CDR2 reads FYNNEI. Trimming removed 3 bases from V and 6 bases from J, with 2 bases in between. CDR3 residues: CASSEPGELFF. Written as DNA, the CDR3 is TGTGCCAGCAGTGAGCCCGGGGAGCTGTTTTTT. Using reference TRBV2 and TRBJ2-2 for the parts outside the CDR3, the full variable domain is EPEVTQTPSHQVTQMGQEVILRCVPISNHLYFYWYRQILGQKVEFLVSFYNNEISEKSEIFDDQFSVERPDGSNFTLKIRSTKLEDSAMYFCASSEPGELFFGEGSRLTVL.

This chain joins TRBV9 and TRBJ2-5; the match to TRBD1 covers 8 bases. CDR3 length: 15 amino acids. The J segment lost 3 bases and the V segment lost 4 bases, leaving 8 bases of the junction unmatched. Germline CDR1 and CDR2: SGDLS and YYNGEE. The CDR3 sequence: CASSPGQGLKETQYF. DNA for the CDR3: TGTGCCAGCAGCCCCGGACAGGGCCTTAAAGAGACCCAGTACTTC.